One sample yielded the 16 T cell receptor beta chains listed below, sequenced in a study of blood T cell repertoires in COVID-19 (TCRdb year 2020). The receptor library was made with the immunoSEQ multiplex PCR assay. Drawn from immuneACCESS, this table holds only the in-frame rearrangements with V and J called that TCRdb kept. Clones are partly lost; checked studies trace under half to an unresolved V gene and leave the rest unexplained. The sample table contains roughly 340,000 clones; only one count was recorded for 70% to 90% of them. Together, the top ten hold around 3% of the sample. Material: peripheral blood. These receptors originate from a woman aged 25 to 45 with COVID-19, enrolled during active disease.

The chain couples TRBV24-1 to TRBJ2-1; TRBD2 agrees at 13 bases. There are 17 residues in the CDR3. Looked up from germline, CDR1 is KGHDR and CDR2 is SFDVKD. Trimming took 4 bases from V and 2 from J; bases not matched to a gene: 4. The DNA for the CDR3 is TGTGCCACCAGTGACCGGACTAGCGGGAGTACCTACAATGAGCAGTTCTTC. This gives the protein CATSDRTSGSTYNEQFF.

The chain couples TRBV5-1 to TRBJ2-2, with a possible D match to TRBD2 (5 bases). V was pared by 0 bases and J by 4 bases, with 10 bases between. The CDR3 extends over 15 amino acids. CDR1 SGHRS and CDR2 YFSETQ come from the germline V gene. The chain's CDR3 is CASSLDGGPTGELFF. The CDR3 bases are TGCGCCAGCAGCTTGGATGGCGGGCCCACCGGGGAGCTGTTTTTT.

The chain employs TRBV29-1 and TRBJ1-2; 7 bases line up with TRBD1. After removal of 7 bases from V and 2 bases from J, the junction contained 10 bases not matched to a gene. CDR1 SQVTM and CDR2 ANQGSEA come from the germline V gene. CDR3 length equals 14 residues. CDR3: CSARSGTDNYGYTF. The CDR3 DNA sequence: TGCAGCGCTCGTTCCGGGACAGACAACTATGGCTACACCTTC.

The rearrangement joins TRBV13 to TRBJ2-7; 8 nucleotides align to TRBD1. J lost 2 bases, V lost 2 bases, and 5 bases had no gene match. In germline, CDR1 is PRHDT, CDR2 FYEKMQ (reference sequence). The CDR3 is made up of 15 amino acids. CDR3 loop: CASSLHGQGPYEQYF. CDR3 bases: TGTGCCAGCAGCTTACACGGACAGGGACCCTACGAGCAGTACTTC.

About this clone: One end of the junction does not line up with germline, which may come from a read error. The chain has TRBV4-3 and TRBJ1-1; TRBD1 matches 9 bases. The CDR3 loop spans 14 amino acids. CDR1 is LGHNA, CDR2 YSLEER, per germline. The CDR3 here is CASSQDRNRGPGSF. DNA of the CDR3: TGCGCCAGCAGCCAAGATAGGAACAGGGGGCCTGGATCATTT.

The chain recombines TRBV4-3 with TRBJ1-4; D is possibly TRBD1 (5 bases). CDR3 size: 15 residues. The germline gives CDR1 LGHNA, CDR2 YSLEER. Trimming removed 4 bases at V and 7 bases at J, with 16 bases between. For the CDR3, the DNA is TGCGCCAGCAGCCCTAGGATACGGACAAGTGAAAAACTGTTTTTT. This sequence encodes CASSPRIRTSEKLFF.

The chain carries TRBV15 and TRBJ1-4; TRBD1 is a possible D gene (5 bases). V lost 1 base and J lost 3, with 9 bases in between. CDR1 and CDR2 (germline): LNHNV, YYDKDF (reference sequence). The CDR3 has 15 amino acids. CDR3 sequence reads: CATSRVGPSNEKLFF. The CDR3 coding sequence is TGTGCCACCAGCAGAGTGGGGCCGTCTAATGAAAAACTGTTTTTT.

This clone was recorded only once. The chain employs TRBV7-2 and TRBJ1-5; 8 bases line up with TRBD1. V lost 5 bases and J lost 2; bases outside the gene matches: 5. The CDR3 sequence is 15 residues long. The germline CDR1 and CDR2 sequences are SGHTA and FQGNSA. CDR3 sequence: CASSRRGRGNQPQHF. The CDR3 nucleotides read TGTGCCAGCAGCCGCAGGGGGCGGGGCAATCAGCCCCAGCATTTT.

The chain is built from TRBV4-3 and TRBJ2-1, with 10 positions matching TRBD2. V gave up 0 bases and J gave up 9 bases; unmatched junction bases: 11. The CDR3 totals 17 residues. CDR1 and CDR2 from the germline V gene are LGHNA and YSLEER. The CDR3 sequence is CASSQELLAGLSGEQFF. The CDR3 DNA sequence: TGCGCCAGCAGCCAAGAGTTACTAGCGGGGCTCAGCGGTGAGCAGTTCTTC.

The chain is built from TRBV20-1 and TRBJ1-1; 8 bases match TRBD1. This CDR3 has 13 amino acids. Looked up from germline, CDR1 is DFQATT and CDR2 is SNEGSKA (reference sequence). V was pared by 3 bases and J by 7 bases, with 7 bases of the junction left unmatched. In nucleotides, the CDR3 is TGCAGTGCTAGTCTTGGTGGGACAGGTGAAGCTTTCTTT. Residues: CSASLGGTGEAFF.

This rearrangement joins TRBV7-6 to TRBJ1-1; maybe TRBD1 (6 bases). The CDR3 covers 17 residues. Trimming shortened V by 1 base and J by 1 base, and 16 bases separated the two germline ends. Germline-derived CDR1 and CDR2 are SGHVS and FNYEAQ. The DNA of the CDR3 is TGTGCCAGCAGCTTAGTAGGTTTCGGACAGAAGAACACTGAAGCTTTCTTT. Translated: CASSLVGFGQKNTEAFF.

CDR3 nucleotides: TGTGCTAGTGGTTTATTGCGGGGGGCGCGGGGCTACACCTTC. Protein sequence: CASGLLRGARGYTF. The J gene is TRBJ1-2, the V gene TRBV12-5; D perhaps matches TRBD1 (6 bases). Per the germline V gene, CDR1 is LGHNT and CDR2 is FRNRAP. The CDR3 is 14 amino acids. V lost 3 bases and J 8 bases, leaving 16 bases between the germline ends.

The chain uses TRBV9 and TRBJ1-1, with D possibly matching TRBD1 (6 bases). The CDR3 contains 15 residues. Between the trimmed V and J ends, which lost 3 bases and 0 bases, there was a span of 12 bases. Germline CDR1 is SGDLS and CDR2 is YYNGEE. CDR3 sequence: CASSAGATVNTEAFF. The CDR3 DNA reads as TGTGCCAGCAGCGCAGGGGCAACGGTGAACACTGAAGCTTTCTTT.

The rearrangement uses TRBV11-3 and TRBJ2-1; D call uncertain. Germline assignment: CDR1 SGHNT and CDR2 YENEEA. CDR3 size: 14 residues. The ends were cut back, 0 bases at V and 3 bases at J, with 6 bases in the middle. The CDR3 region has the DNA TGTGCCAGCAGCTTAGAACTTCGCTACAATGAGCAGTTCTTC. Translation gives CASSLELRYNEQFF.

For the CDR3, the DNA is TGTGCCAGCAGTTACAACGGACAGGGCACATATGGCTACACCTTC. Translated: CASSYNGQGTYGYTF. The chain combines TRBV6-2 or TRBV6-3 with TRBJ1-2, with TRBD1 matching 8 bases. The CDR3 runs to 15 residues. V was clipped by 2 bases and J by 5 bases; unmatched bases: 7. In germline, CDR1 is MNHEY, CDR2 SVGEGT.

This rearrangement joins TRBV6-1 to TRBJ1-5; possible D gene TRBD1, 5 bases. Germline-derived CDR1 and CDR2 are MNHNS and SASEGT. Trimming took 4 bases from V and 0 from J, leaving 13 bases between them. The CDR3 runs 16 residues. CDR3 nucleotide sequence: TGTGCCAGCAGTGGGACGACAGAAGATAGCAATCAGCCCCAGCATTTT. As protein: CASSGTTEDSNQPQHF.